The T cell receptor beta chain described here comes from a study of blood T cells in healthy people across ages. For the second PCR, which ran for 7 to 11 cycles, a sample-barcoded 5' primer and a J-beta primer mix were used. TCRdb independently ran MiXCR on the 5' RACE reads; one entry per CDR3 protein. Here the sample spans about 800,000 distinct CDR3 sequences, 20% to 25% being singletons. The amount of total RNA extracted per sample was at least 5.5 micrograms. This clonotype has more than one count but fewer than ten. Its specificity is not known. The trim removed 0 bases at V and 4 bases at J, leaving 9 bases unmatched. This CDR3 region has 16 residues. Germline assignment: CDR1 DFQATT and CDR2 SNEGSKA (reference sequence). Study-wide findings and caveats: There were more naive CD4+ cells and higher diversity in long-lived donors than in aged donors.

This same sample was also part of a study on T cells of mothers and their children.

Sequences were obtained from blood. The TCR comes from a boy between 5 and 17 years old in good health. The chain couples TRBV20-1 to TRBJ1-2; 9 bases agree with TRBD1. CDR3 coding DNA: TGCAGTGCTAGAGATTTGAACAGGGGGCATATCTATGGCTACACCTTC. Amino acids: CSARDLNRGHIYGYTF.